This TCR beta chain was retrieved from a study of cytomegalovirus exposure and HLA in healthy donors. Points from the study as a whole: The CMV antigen specificity of a few CMV-associated chains was confirmed through in vitro analysis. Reports state that TCR beta sequences accurately predicted most subjects' HLA-A and HLA-B alleles. Sequencing likely produced, as an artifact, a cluster of highly shared sequence variants.

Germline assignment: CDR1 SGHDN and CDR2 FVKESK. Trimming removed 1 base at V and 8 bases at J, with 17 bases between. The CDR3 has 15 amino acids. Both 60 Vbeta primers and 13 Jbeta primers went into the PCR. TCRdb's copy holds only in-frame clones and misses some; the assay was immunoSEQ multiplex PCR. The data contain about 270,000 clones, roughly two thirds of them singletons. This clone occurred a few times. Its antigen is undetermined. The rearrangement uses TRBV14 and TRBJ1-1; D is uncertain. This TCR derives from a female donor in good health and CMV-seronegative. Sample: PBMCs. The CDR3 DNA is TGTGCCAGCAGCCAAGGGCACCGCCCCCCTCCCGAAGCTTTCTTT. It is translated as CASSQGHRPPPEAFF.